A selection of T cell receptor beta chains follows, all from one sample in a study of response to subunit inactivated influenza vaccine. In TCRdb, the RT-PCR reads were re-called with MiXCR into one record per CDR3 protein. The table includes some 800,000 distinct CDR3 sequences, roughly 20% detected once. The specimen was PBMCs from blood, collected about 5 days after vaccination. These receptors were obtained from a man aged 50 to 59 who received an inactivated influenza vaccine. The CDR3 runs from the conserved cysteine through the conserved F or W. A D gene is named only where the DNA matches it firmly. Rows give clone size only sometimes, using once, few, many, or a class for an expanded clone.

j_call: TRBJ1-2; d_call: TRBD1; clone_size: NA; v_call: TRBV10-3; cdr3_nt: TGTGCCAGCAACATGGGGACAGCCAAGAAGGTCTATGGCTACACCTTC; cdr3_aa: CASNMGTAKKVYGYTF
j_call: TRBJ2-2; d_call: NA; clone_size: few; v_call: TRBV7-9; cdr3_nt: TGTGCCAGCAGCTTACCGGTTTGGGGCACCGGGGAGCTGTTTTTT; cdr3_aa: CASSLPVWGTGELFF
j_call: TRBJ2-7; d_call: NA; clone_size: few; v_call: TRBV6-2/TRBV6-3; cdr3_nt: TGTGCCAGCAGCCCCTTTGTGGGAACCTACGAGCAGTACTTC; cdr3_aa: CASSPFVGTYEQYF
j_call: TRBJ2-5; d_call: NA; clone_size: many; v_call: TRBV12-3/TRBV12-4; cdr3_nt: TGTGCCAGCAGTTTATTAAATCGGGAGACCCAGTACTTC; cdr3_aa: CASSLLNRETQYF
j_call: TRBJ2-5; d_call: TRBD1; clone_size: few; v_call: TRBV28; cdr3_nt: TGTGCCAGCAGTTCCCACAGGGGTATGACAGAGACCCAGTACTTC; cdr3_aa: CASSSHRGMTETQYF
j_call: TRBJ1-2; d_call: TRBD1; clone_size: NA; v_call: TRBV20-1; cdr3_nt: TGCAGTGCTAGAGATCCCCGGGACAGTTATGGCTACACCTTC; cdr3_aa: CSARDPRDSYGYTF
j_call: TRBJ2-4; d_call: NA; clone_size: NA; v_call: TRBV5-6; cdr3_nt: TGTGCCAGCAGCTTCGAGGGGGTAAACATTCAGTACTTC; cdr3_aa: CASSFEGVNIQYF
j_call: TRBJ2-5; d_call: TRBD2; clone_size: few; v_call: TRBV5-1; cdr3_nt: TGCGCCAGCAGCCCGGGCTGGTTAGCGGGAGGAGAGACCCAGTACTTC; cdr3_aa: CASSPGWLAGGETQYF
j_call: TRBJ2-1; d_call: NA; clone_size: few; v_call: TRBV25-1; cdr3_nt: TGTGCCAGCAGTGAATGGAAAGGGGGCTCCTACAATGAGCAGTTCTTC; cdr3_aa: CASSEWKGGSYNEQFF
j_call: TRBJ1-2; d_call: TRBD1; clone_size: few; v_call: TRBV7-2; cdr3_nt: TGTGCCAGCAGCTGGGACAGGCCATCCTCTAACTATGGCTACACCTTC; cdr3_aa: CASSWDRPSSNYGYTF
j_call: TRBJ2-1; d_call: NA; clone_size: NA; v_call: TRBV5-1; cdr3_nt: TGCGCCAGCAGCTTGGAATGGGGGGACTCATTTACAAATGAGCAGTTCTTC; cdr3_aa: CASSLEWGDSFTNEQFF
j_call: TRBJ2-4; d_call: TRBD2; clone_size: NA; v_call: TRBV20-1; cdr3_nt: TGCAGTGCTAGTAGGACTAGCGGGAGGGGGGAGGCCAAAAACATTCAGTACTTC; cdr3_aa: CSASRTSGRGEAKNIQYF
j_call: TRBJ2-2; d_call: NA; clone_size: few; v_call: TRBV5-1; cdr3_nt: TGCGCCAGCAGCTTGGCTCGGACAACGAACACCGGGGAGCTGTTTTTT; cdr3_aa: CASSLARTTNTGELFF
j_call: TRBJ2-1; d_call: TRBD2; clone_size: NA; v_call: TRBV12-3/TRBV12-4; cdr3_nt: TGTGCCAGCACTTACCTAGCGGGGAGAAACAATGAGCAGTTCTTC; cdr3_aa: CASTYLAGRNNEQFF
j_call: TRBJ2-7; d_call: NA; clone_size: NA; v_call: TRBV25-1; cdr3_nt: TGTGCCAGCAGTCCGGCCAGTTACTACGAGCAGTACTTC; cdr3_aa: CASSPASYYEQYF
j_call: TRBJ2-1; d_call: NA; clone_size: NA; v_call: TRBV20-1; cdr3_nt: TGCAGTGGAGAAGAGCAGAAGGGCCTCAATGAGCAGTTCTTC; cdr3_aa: CSGEEQKGLNEQFF